Below are 30 T cell receptor beta chains sequenced from a single sample in a study of cytomegalovirus exposure and HLA in healthy donors. A multiplex PCR was run with 60 Vbeta primers and 13 Jbeta primers. Libraries were prepared by immunoSEQ multiplex PCR; TCRdb keeps only in-frame clonotypes and omits some of them. The sample records 100,000 to 150,000 clones, approximately 78% being singletons. Sequenced: PBMCs. The receptors were sampled from a woman between 35 and 50 years old in good health and CMV-seronegative.

The chain carries TRBV20-1 and TRBJ2-7; 8 bases fit TRBD1. The germline gives CDR1 DFQATT, CDR2 SNEGSKA (reference sequence). There are 11 residues in the CDR3. J lost 7 bases, V lost 6 bases, and 5 bases had no gene match. CDR3 residues: CSADGTGEQYF. CDR3 sequence (DNA): TGCAGTGCGGATGGGACAGGTGAGCAGTACTTC.

The V gene is TRBV10-3, the J gene TRBJ2-7, with 7 positions matching TRBD1. From germline, CDR1 is ENHRY and CDR2 SYGVKD. With V trimmed by 0 bases and J by 7 bases, 9 bases remained unmatched. This CDR3 comprises 15 residues. For the CDR3, the DNA is TGTGCCATCAGTGAGTCAGGACAGGTCGGGGAGGAGCAGTACTTC. It codes for CAISESGQVGEEQYF.

The chain has TRBV10-3 and TRBJ2-6; maybe TRBD1 (5 bases). V dropped 8 bases and J dropped 0 bases, with 14 bases sitting between them. The CDR3 runs 16 residues. CDR1 ENHRY and CDR2 SYGVKD come from the germline V gene. CDR3: CAILDAQGSGANVLTF. The DNA for the CDR3 is TGTGCCATCCTCGACGCCCAGGGCTCTGGGGCCAACGTCCTGACTTTC.

This clone was counted between two and nine times. The rearrangement joins TRBV5-1 to TRBJ1-2; TRBD1 matches at 8 bases. This CDR3 has 14 residues. Trimming cost V 4 bases and J 5 bases; bases outside gene matches: 7. CDR1 SGHRS and CDR2 YFSETQ come from the germline V gene. CDR3 in DNA: TGCGCCAGCAGCAGAGGACAGGGTAAGTATGGCTACACCTTC. Amino acids: CASSRGQGKYGYTF.

The chain is built from TRBV27 and TRBJ2-1, with a tentative D call TRBD1 (5 bases). Germline CDR1 and CDR2: MNHEY and SMNVEV (reference sequence). CDR3 length equals 13 residues. Trimming pared 7 bases from V and 5 bases from J, leaving 12 bases between. Here the CDR3 reads CASTQWGNNEQFF. In DNA, the CDR3 is TGTGCCAGCACCCAGTGGGGCAACAATGAGCAGTTCTTC.

The CDR3 region is CASSQGTGGQGAKNIQYF. CDR3 DNA: TGTGCCAGCAGCCAAGGGACAGGAGGTCAAGGGGCCAAAAACATTCAGTACTTC. The chain combines TRBV14 with TRBJ2-4; 7 bases are a match to TRBD1. The V gene's germline CDR1 is SGHDN and CDR2 FVKESK. This CDR3 has 18 residues. J was trimmed by 1 base and V by 1 base; bases with no gene match: 10.

This clone was detected only a few times. The V gene is TRBV5-8, the J gene TRBJ2-1; weak D call: TRBD1 (5 bases). The V end was cut by 0 bases, the J end by 7 bases, with 14 bases between. CDR3 length equals 15 residues. Per the germline V gene, CDR1 is SGHTS and CDR2 is YDEGEE. The chain's CDR3 is CASSLVGFSGNEQFF. The CDR3 nucleotides are TGTGCCAGCAGCTTGGTGGGCTTCTCAGGGAATGAGCAGTTCTTC.

This chain uses TRBV6-5 with TRBJ2-1; D gene uncertain. The germline CDR1 and CDR2 sequences are MNHEY and SVGAGI. V gave up 5 bases and J gave up 10 bases, with 12 bases separating them. This CDR3 is built from 12 residues. CDR3 DNA sequence: TGTGCCAGCAGTGGCTACATCGGGGAGCAGTTCTTC. Amino acid sequence: CASSGYIGEQFF.

The CDR3 here is CASGTTELAKNIQYF. The CDR3, as DNA: TGTGCCAGCGGCACTACCGAACTAGCCAAAAACATTCAGTACTTC. The V gene is TRBV6-4, the J gene TRBJ2-4; D gene unclear. Trimming shortened V by 8 bases and J by 0 bases, and 14 bases separated the two germline ends. The CDR3 runs to 15 residues. The germline V gene encodes CDR1 MRHNA and CDR2 SNTAGT.

This clone has a handful of counts. This rearrangement joins TRBV9 to TRBJ2-1; TRBD2 matches 12 bases. This CDR3 is 15 amino acids long. CDR1 and CDR2 (germline): SGDLS, YYNGEE. Trimming removed 4 bases from V and 7 bases from J; junction bases left unmatched: 6. The CDR3 bases are TGTGCCAGCAGCCCCGGACTAGCGGGAAGGAATGAGCAGTTCTTC. Residues: CASSPGLAGRNEQFF. The full variable domain, with the rest looked up from reference TRBV9 and TRBJ2-1, is DSGVTQTPKHLITATGQRVTLRCSPRSGDLSVYWYQQSLDQGLQFLIQYYNGEERAKGNILERFSAQQFPDLHSELNLSSLELGDSALYFCASSPGLAGRNEQFFGPGTRLTVL.

The rearrangement links TRBV7-9 to TRBJ1-1; D possibly corresponds to TRBD1 (6 bases). From germline, CDR1 is SEHNR and CDR2 FQNEAQ (reference sequence). Trimming removed 5 bases from V and 2 bases from J, with 12 bases in between. The CDR3 is 14 residues long. DNA for the CDR3: TGTGCCAGCAGCGGGGGACAAGGAAACACTGAAGCTTTCTTT. Translating gives CASSGGQGNTEAFF.

V and J are TRBV6-6 and TRBJ2-5; D remains ambiguous. Trimming cost V 0 bases and J 9 bases, with 5 bases left between them. The CDR3 is 11 residues long. CDR1 and CDR2 (germline): MNHNY, SVGAGI (reference sequence). CDR3 in amino acids: CASSYSTAQYF. The CDR3 DNA sequence: TGTGCCAGCAGTTACTCGACTGCCCAGTACTTC.

CDR3 region: CASSLFGSYGYTF. In DNA form, the CDR3 reads TGCGCCAGCAGCTTATTTGGCAGCTATGGCTACACCTTC. This chain links TRBV5-1 with TRBJ1-2, with no clear D. Germline lookup yields CDR1 SGHRS and CDR2 YFSETQ. V lost 2 bases and J 4 bases, leaving 9 bases between the germline ends. The CDR3 is 13 amino acids.

The chain is built from TRBV7-6 and TRBJ2-7, with TRBD1 as a possible D gene (6 bases). Germline-derived CDR1 and CDR2 are SGHVS and FNYEAQ. CDR3 length equals 14 residues. The V end lost 5 bases, the J end lost 7 bases, and 18 bases lay between the germline ends. CDR3 DNA: TGTGCCAGCAGCCTCCGACAGGATCCTCAAGAGCAGTACTTC. Residues: CASSLRQDPQEQYF.

The J gene is TRBJ2-1, the V gene TRBV7-9; D perhaps matches TRBD2 (5 bases). CDR1 and CDR2 (germline): SEHNR, FQNEAQ (reference sequence). Trimming pared 4 bases from V and 6 bases from J, leaving 16 bases between. The CDR3 covers 15 residues. The CDR3 is CASSSLDGRANEQFF. Here the CDR3 DNA reads TGTGCCAGCAGCTCCCTGGATGGGAGAGCCAATGAGCAGTTCTTC.

This clone has only a few counts. The J gene is TRBJ1-1, the V gene TRBV7-2; D not resolved. This CDR3 contains 12 residues. V was trimmed by 5 bases and J by 1 base, leaving 5 bases between them. Germline V gives CDR1 SGHTA, CDR2 FQGNSA. The CDR3 protein is CASSRRNTEAFF. CDR3 DNA sequence: TGTGCCAGCAGCCGCAGGAACACTGAAGCTTTCTTT.

The V gene is TRBV28, the J gene TRBJ1-3, with unresolved D. This CDR3 region has 14 residues. The ends were cut back, 4 bases at V and 0 bases at J, with 7 bases in the middle. The germline V gene has CDR1 MDHEN and CDR2 SYDVKM. CDR3: CASSSRVSGNTIYF. The CDR3 DNA follows: TGTGCCAGCAGTTCCCGGGTCTCTGGAAACACCATATATTTT.

Comments on this clone: At one end, the junction sequence differs from germline, possibly due to a read error. This chain uses TRBV7-9 with TRBJ2-1; the match to TRBD2 covers 8 bases. Germline V gene data show CDR1 as SEHNR and CDR2 as FQNEAQ (reference sequence). This CDR3 spans 16 amino acids. CDR3 protein: CSSSYGLAISYNEQFF. CDR3 nucleotide sequence: TGTTCCAGCAGCTATGGACTAGCCATCTCCTACAATGAGCAGTTCTTC.

The rearrangement links TRBV4-3 to TRBJ1-2, with TRBD1 identical over 7 bases. J lost 5 bases, V lost 3 bases, and 3 bases had no gene match. The CDR3 runs 13 residues. Germline values: CDR1 LGHNA, CDR2 YSLEER. CDR3 residues: CASSQYRGYGYTF. The CDR3 DNA reads TGCGCCAGCAGCCAGTACAGGGGATATGGCTACACCTTC.

V is TRBV20-1 and J is TRBJ2-3; D uncertain. V was cut by 3 bases and J by 1 base, with 2 bases left in between. CDR3 size: 11 residues. CDR1 and CDR2 from the germline V gene are DFQATT and SNEGSKA (reference sequence). In DNA form, the CDR3 reads TGCAGTGCTAGCGGCACAGATACGCAGTATTTT. Translating it yields CSASGTDTQYF.

The chain combines TRBV15 with TRBJ2-7, with 9 bases matching TRBD1. The trim removed 2 bases at V and 4 bases at J, leaving 3 bases unmatched. The CDR3 length is 14 residues. CDR1 and CDR2 from the germline V gene are LNHNV and YYDKDF (reference sequence). CDR3 sequence: CATSRPTGGYEQYF. CDR3 DNA sequence: TGTGCCACCAGCAGACCGACAGGGGGGTACGAGCAGTACTTC.

The rearrangement uses TRBV7-2 and TRBJ2-7; TRBD2 matches 15 bases. This CDR3 spans 18 amino acids. With 2 bases clipped from V and 2 bases from J, the junction kept 7 bases outside the gene matches. Germline V gene lookup returns CDR1 SGHTA and CDR2 FQGNSA. The CDR3 reads CASSLRTSGRALTYEQYF. The CDR3 DNA reads TGTGCCAGCAGCTTAAGGACTAGCGGGAGGGCCTTAACCTACGAGCAGTACTTC.

This clone was recorded only once. The junction and the germline gene differ at one end; a read error may be behind it. The J gene is TRBJ2-1, the V gene TRBV7-9; TRBD1 is a possible D gene (5 bases). The CDR3 runs to 15 residues. CDR1 and CDR2 (germline): SEHNR, FQNEAQ (reference sequence). The CDR3 region has the DNA TGTTCCAGCAGCCTCAGGGCGAGGTCCTACAATGAGCAGTTCTTC. It specifies CSSSLRARSYNEQFF.

The V and J genes are TRBV29-1 and TRBJ2-1; 7 positions match TRBD1. The CDR3 is made up of 15 amino acids. J lost 4 bases, V lost 0 bases, and 6 bases had no gene match. Germline V gene lookup returns CDR1 SQVTM and CDR2 ANQGSEA. This CDR3 is CSVEDLNRGYNEQFF. Written as DNA, the CDR3 is TGCAGCGTTGAAGATCTCAACAGGGGATACAATGAGCAGTTCTTC.

The sample holds a few counts of this clone. The rearrangement links TRBV2 to TRBJ1-1, with D perhaps TRBD1 (6 bases). CDR3 length equals 15 residues. Germline V CDR1 and CDR2: SNHLY, FYNNEI. V was cut by 2 bases and J by 5 bases, with 15 bases left in between. The CDR3 reads CASSELGQTGTEAFF. The CDR3 coding sequence is TGTGCCAGCAGTGAATTGGGACAAACGGGAACTGAAGCTTTCTTT.

V gene TRBV28 combines with J gene TRBJ2-2; a weak D match, TRBD1 (6 bases). The CDR3 sequence is 17 residues long. Trimming cost V 2 bases and J 2 bases, with 15 bases left between them. Per germline, CDR1 MDHEN and CDR2 SYDVKM. CDR3 in DNA: TGTGCCAGCAGTTTAAGGCCCCGGACAGCAAACACCGGGGAGCTGTTTTTT. Residues: CASSLRPRTANTGELFF.

The gene calls are TRBV18 and TRBJ2-3; D is ambiguous. Germline V lookup: CDR1 KGHSH, CDR2 LQKENI. The CDR3 is 12 amino acids. The ends were cut back, 4 bases at V and 2 bases at J, with 4 bases in the middle. In DNA form, the CDR3 reads TGTGCCAGCTCACGGGCCACAGATACGCAGTATTTT. Protein sequence: CASSRATDTQYF.

The V and J genes are TRBV6-5 and TRBJ2-4; 9 nucleotides match TRBD1. The CDR3 is 14 residues long. The V gene end was trimmed by 6 bases and the J gene end by 7 bases; junction bases not matched to a gene: 7. CDR1 MNHEY and CDR2 SVGAGI come from the germline V gene. The CDR3 DNA sequence: TGTGCCAGCAGCTTCCGGACAGGGGATAACATTCAGTACTTC. Its translation is CASSFRTGDNIQYF.

V usage is TRBV5-1 and J usage is TRBJ2-1; D might be TRBD2 (5 bases). The CDR3 consists of 14 residues. The germline V gene encodes CDR1 SGHRS and CDR2 YFSETQ. The V gene lost 0 bases and the J gene lost 7 bases, with 11 bases spanning the gap. The CDR3: CASSLGGDGNEQFF. The CDR3 DNA reads as TGCGCCAGCAGCTTGGGGGGAGATGGGAATGAGCAGTTCTTC.

This clone was counted a few times. V usage is TRBV5-4 and J usage is TRBJ2-3; the D gene is possibly TRBD1 (6 bases). Germline values: CDR1 SGHNT, CDR2 YYREEE (reference sequence). The CDR3 spans 17 residues. V lost 0 bases, J lost 3 bases, and 17 bases lay in between. CDR3 loop: CASSLGLGRGVTDTQYF. The CDR3 coding sequence is TGTGCCAGCAGCTTGGGCCTAGGCAGGGGAGTGACAGATACGCAGTATTTT.